This passage covers 27 T cell receptor beta chains from one sample sequenced in a study of T cell responses to AZD1222 COVID-19 vaccine. The method was immunoSEQ multiplex PCR; TCRdb's version includes in-frame clones alone and lacks a portion of them. The top ten hold over 1.5% of the sample, which has approximately 210,000 clones, less than 95% seen once. Source: peripheral blood, taken 28 days after the second dose of the MenACWY control vaccine. Every receptor here comes from an adult who received the MenACWY meningococcal vaccine as a control.

The chain employs TRBV5-1 and TRBJ2-5, with TRBD1 as a possible D gene (6 bases). V dropped 0 bases and J dropped 4 bases, with 10 bases sitting between them. The germline gives CDR1 SGHRS, CDR2 YFSETQ. There are 14 residues in the CDR3. Here the CDR3 DNA reads TGCGCCAGCAGCTTGGTTTCAGGGGCAGAGACCCAGTACTTC. It translates to CASSLVSGAETQYF.

This chain connects TRBV7-9 to TRBJ2-6; D unresolved. The CDR3 is 17 residues long. V was pared by 5 bases and J by 1 base, with 15 bases between. Germline V gene data show CDR1 as SEHNR and CDR2 as FQNEAQ (reference sequence). CDR3 nucleotides: TGTGCCAGCAGCCCCCCTAGGGTGGGGTCTGGGGCCAACGTCCTGACTTTC. It specifies CASSPPRVGSGANVLTF.

The CDR3 here is CASGKSWEQYF. The CDR3 DNA reads as TGTGCCAGCGGTAAGAGTTGGGAGCAGTACTTC. The chain is built from TRBV12-3 or TRBV12-4 and TRBJ2-7; no clear D. The CDR3 extends over 11 amino acids. V was pared by 8 bases and J by 7 bases, with 12 bases between.

This clone was observed once. This sequence joins TRBV13 and TRBJ1-5; 8 nucleotides match TRBD1. The germline V gene encodes CDR1 PRHDT and CDR2 FYEKMQ (reference sequence). With V trimmed by 2 bases and J by 4 bases, 7 bases remained unmatched. The CDR3 extends over 16 amino acids. The CDR3, as DNA: TGTGCCAGCAGCTTATTTAATGGACAGGGAAATCAGCCCCAGCATTTT. Translated, it gives CASSLFNGQGNQPQHF.

This rearrangement joins TRBV7-2 to TRBJ1-5; D is perhaps TRBD1 (5 bases). The CDR3 is 15 amino acids. Germline CDR1 and CDR2: SGHTA and FQGNSA. The germline V and J ends were trimmed by 5 bases and 5 bases, with 16 bases remaining between them. CDR3 region: CASSPDGHDYQPQHF. DNA for the CDR3: TGTGCCAGCAGCCCCGACGGACATGATTATCAGCCCCAGCATTTT.

V and J are TRBV21-1 and TRBJ2-5; the D segment call TRBD1 is taken from the table without a DNA check. TRBV21-1 is termed a pseudogene. The CDR3 totals 14 residues. CDR3 coding DNA: TGTGCCAGCAGCCCCCGACAGGGCAGGGAGACCCAGTACTTC. Translated, it gives CASSPRQGRETQYF.

The rearrangement joins TRBV2 to TRBJ2-7; D perhaps matches TRBD2 (6 bases). This CDR3 has 15 amino acids. Germline V gene lookup returns CDR1 SNHLY and CDR2 FYNNEI. With 1 base removed from V and 2 bases from J, the gap between germline ends came to 12 bases. As DNA, the CDR3 is TGTGCCAGCAGTGAAGGGGCGGGGCTCGCCTACGAGCAGTACTTC. This sequence encodes CASSEGAGLAYEQYF.

This chain connects TRBV28 to TRBJ1-1; perhaps TRBD1 as D (6 bases). CDR1 and CDR2 (germline): MDHEN, SYDVKM. V lost 6 bases and J 6 bases, leaving 11 bases between the germline ends. The CDR3 is 12 amino acids. The CDR3 is CASRFGGAEAFF. DNA for the CDR3: TGTGCCAGCAGATTTGGGGGCGCTGAAGCTTTCTTT.

J is TRBJ2-7 and V is TRBV28, with D tentatively TRBD1 (6 bases). The CDR3 sequence is 14 residues long. Germline loops: CDR1 MDHEN, CDR2 SYDVKM. V was clipped by 5 bases and J by 6 bases, with 17 bases between them. The DNA for the CDR3 is TGTGCCAGCAGTCACGTCACAGGGAAGGTCGAGCAGTACTTC. It encodes CASSHVTGKVEQYF.

In regard to this clone: The junction shows a germline mismatch at one end, possibly a read error. The chain uses TRBV7-7 and TRBJ2-1; D might be TRBD2 (6 bases). The CDR3 loop spans 13 amino acids. Germline CDR1 SSHAT, CDR2 FNYEAQ (reference sequence). CDR3: CASSTRLEGEQFF. The CDR3 nucleotides are TGTGCTAGCAGCACCCGACTAGAGGGTGAGCAGTTCTTC.

This sequence joins TRBV18 and TRBJ2-2; D perhaps matches TRBD1 (5 bases). The germline V and J ends were trimmed by 1 base and 1 base, with 13 bases remaining between them. The CDR3 consists of 17 residues. The germline V gene has CDR1 KGHSH and CDR2 LQKENI. This CDR3 reads CASSPLSDSLNTGELFF. CDR3 bases: TGTGCCAGCTCACCACTGTCAGACAGCCTGAACACCGGGGAGCTGTTTTTT.

The V gene is TRBV19, the J gene TRBJ1-1, with a possible D match to TRBD1 (6 bases). CDR1 is LNHDA and CDR2 is SQIVND in the germline V gene (reference sequence). This CDR3 spans 15 amino acids. Trimming took off 3 bases at V and 6 bases at J, with 17 bases between the two ends. CDR3 DNA: TGTGCCAGTAGTATCAGACCCGCAGGGGACGCTGAAGCTTTCTTT. Protein sequence: CASSIRPAGDAEAFF.

The J gene is TRBJ2-1, the V gene TRBV6-5, with 8 nucleotides matching TRBD1. Germline CDR1 MNHEY, CDR2 SVGAGI. The CDR3 is 16 amino acids. The V segment lost 0 bases and the J segment 4 bases; nucleotides outside the gene matches: 5. CDR3 protein: CASSYSGTGVYNEQFF. The CDR3 region has the DNA TGTGCCAGCAGTTACTCCGGGACAGGAGTTTACAATGAGCAGTTCTTC.

The V call is TRBV6-1, the J call TRBJ2-1, with TRBD2 identical over 9 bases. This CDR3 spans 17 amino acids. Per the germline V gene, CDR1 is MNHNS and CDR2 is SASEGT. Trimming removed 4 bases from V and 0 bases from J; junction bases left unmatched: 7. This CDR3 reads CASSGPPAGGSYNEQFF. The DNA for the CDR3 is TGTGCCAGCAGTGGACCACCAGCGGGGGGCTCCTACAATGAGCAGTTCTTC.

This clone was detected only once. The chain links TRBV6-5 to TRBJ2-1; TRBD1 agrees at 11 bases. Trimming at V came to 6 bases and at J to 7 bases, leaving 8 bases not matched to a gene. Germline V lookup: CDR1 MNHEY, CDR2 SVGAGI. This CDR3 has 15 residues. CDR3 sequence: CASSWGQGVENEQFF. The CDR3 DNA reads as TGTGCCAGCAGCTGGGGACAGGGGGTAGAAAATGAGCAGTTCTTC.

The gene calls are TRBV15 and TRBJ1-6; the D gene is possibly TRBD1 (6 bases). Germline CDR1 and CDR2: LNHNV and YYDKDF (reference sequence). The CDR3 runs 15 residues. Trimming took 0 bases from V and 6 from J, leaving 9 bases between them. The CDR3 DNA follows: TGTGCCACCAGCAGAGAGCTGGGGGCTAATTCACCCCTCCACTTT. Its translation: CATSRELGANSPLHF.

The V call is TRBV30, the J call TRBJ2-7; 8 bases line up with TRBD1. The CDR3 totals 15 residues. Trimming removed 1 base from V and 2 bases from J; junction bases left unmatched: 7. Germline V gene data show CDR1 as GTSNPN and CDR2 as SVGIG (reference sequence). The CDR3 sequence is CAWSDPGGKAYEQYF. The CDR3 DNA reads as TGTGCCTGGAGTGATCCAGGGGGCAAAGCCTACGAGCAGTACTTC.

The J gene is TRBJ2-3, the V gene TRBV19; a weak D match, TRBD2 (6 bases). This CDR3 has 15 residues. CDR1 is LNHDA and CDR2 is SQIVND in the germline V gene (reference sequence). Trimming left V 3 bases short and J 3 bases short, with 13 bases between. The CDR3 region is CASSMRRVGTDTQYF. DNA of the CDR3: TGTGCCAGTAGTATGAGGAGGGTGGGTACAGATACGCAGTATTTT.

A single count supports this clone. This rearrangement joins TRBV28 to TRBJ1-2, with 8 bases lining up with TRBD1. V shed 8 bases and J 6 bases; nucleotides not matched to a gene: 2. Germline V gene sequence: CDR1 MDHEN, CDR2 SYDVKM. The CDR3 runs to 11 residues. The CDR3 spells CASGQGHGYTF. CDR3 DNA sequence: TGTGCCAGCGGACAGGGACATGGCTACACCTTC.

The chain joins TRBV7-2 to TRBJ1-2; the D is unclear. This CDR3 spans 12 amino acids. Deletions cut 3 bases from V and 2 bases from J, with 4 bases between. Per the germline V gene, CDR1 is SGHTA and CDR2 is FQGNSA. CDR3 sequence reads: CASSLDNYGYTF. The CDR3 bases are TGTGCCAGCAGCTTGGACAACTATGGCTACACCTTC.

The chain carries TRBV2 and TRBJ2-7; D remains ambiguous. The germline V and J ends were trimmed by 8 bases and 4 bases, with 9 bases remaining between them. Germline V lookup: CDR1 SNHLY, CDR2 FYNNEI. This CDR3 has 11 residues. This CDR3 is CASSGEYEQYF. The CDR3 nucleotides read TGTGCCAGCTCGGGCGAATACGAGCAGTACTTC.

The rearrangement uses TRBV5-6 and TRBJ1-6; TRBD1 matches 7 bases. V dropped 4 bases and J dropped 5; count of bases not matched to a gene: 3. Germline V gene data show CDR1 as SGHDT and CDR2 as YYEEEE. There are 14 residues in the CDR3. The CDR3 bases are TGTGCCAGCAGCCGGGGACAGAATAATTCACCCCTCCACTTT. Translating it yields CASSRGQNNSPLHF.

About this clone itself: This CDR3 is also generated by other DNA sequences in the sample. This CDR3 is CASSSGGGNQPQHF. As DNA, the CDR3 is TGTGCCAGCAGCTCAGGGGGCGGCAATCAGCCCCAGCATTTT. The chain joins TRBV7-9 to TRBJ1-5; TRBD1 aligns across 8 bases. The CDR3 is made up of 14 amino acids. The V segment lost 4 bases and the J segment 2 bases; nucleotides outside the gene matches: 1. Germline CDR1 and CDR2: SEHNR and FQNEAQ (reference sequence).

This rearrangement joins TRBV5-1 to TRBJ2-7, with D uncertain. Germline V lookup: CDR1 SGHRS, CDR2 YFSETQ. Trimming took 3 bases from V and 0 from J, leaving 16 bases between them. The length of the CDR3 is 16 residues. The CDR3 reads CASSSVAGLSSYEQYF. The CDR3 DNA is TGCGCCAGCAGCTCCGTCGCCGGTTTGAGCTCCTACGAGCAGTACTTC.

The chain has TRBV27 and TRBJ1-2; maybe TRBD1 (5 bases). CDR1 and CDR2 (germline): MNHEY, SMNVEV (reference sequence). The CDR3 is made up of 14 amino acids. Deletions cut 0 bases from V and 0 bases from J, with 5 bases between. The CDR3 loop is CASSLSGANYGYTF. The DNA for the CDR3 is TGTGCCAGCAGTTTATCAGGGGCTAACTATGGCTACACCTTC.

This clone was seen only once. The chain couples TRBV28 to TRBJ1-2; 9 nucleotides line up with TRBD1. This CDR3 has 16 residues. V shed 6 bases, J shed 6 bases, and the junction held 14 bases outside the gene matches. CDR1 is MDHEN, CDR2 SYDVKM, per germline. The CDR3 loop is CASSQFGDRVTNGYTF. As DNA, the CDR3 is TGTGCCAGCAGCCAGTTCGGGGACAGGGTAACGAATGGCTACACCTTC.

The V call is TRBV28, the J call TRBJ1-6; a weak D match, TRBD1 (5 bases). V was trimmed by 8 bases and J by 7 bases, leaving 21 bases between them. The CDR3 loop spans 16 amino acids. CDR1 is MDHEN and CDR2 is SYDVKM in the germline V gene. The CDR3 reads CASVPLSQGVNSPLHF. CDR3 DNA: TGTGCCAGCGTCCCCTTATCCCAGGGAGTCAATTCACCCCTCCACTTT.